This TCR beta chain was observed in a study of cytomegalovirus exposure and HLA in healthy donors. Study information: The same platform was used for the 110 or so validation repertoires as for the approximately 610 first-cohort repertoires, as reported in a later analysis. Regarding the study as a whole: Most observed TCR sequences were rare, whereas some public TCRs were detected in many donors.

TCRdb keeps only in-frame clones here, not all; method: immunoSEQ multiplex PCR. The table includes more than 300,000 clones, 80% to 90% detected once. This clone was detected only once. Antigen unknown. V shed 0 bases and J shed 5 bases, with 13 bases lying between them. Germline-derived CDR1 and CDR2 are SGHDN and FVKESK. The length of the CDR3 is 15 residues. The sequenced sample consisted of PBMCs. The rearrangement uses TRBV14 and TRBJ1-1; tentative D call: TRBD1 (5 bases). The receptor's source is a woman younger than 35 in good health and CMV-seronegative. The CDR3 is CASSQDSGGLTEAFF. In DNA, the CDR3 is TGTGCCAGCAGCCAAGATTCTGGGGGGTTAACTGAAGCTTTCTTT. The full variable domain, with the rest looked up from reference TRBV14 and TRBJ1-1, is EAGVTQFPSHSVIEKGQTVTLRCDPISGHDNLYWYRRVMGKEIKFLLHFVKESKQDESGMPNNRFLAERTGGTYSTLKVQPAELEDSGVYFCASSQDSGGLTEAFFGQGTRLTVV.